This paragraph reports one T cell receptor (beta chain). Its antigen remains unknown. PBMC-derived CD4+ and CD8+ T cells were sorted. Isolated RNA was reverse transcribed into cDNA used as the sequencing template. Profiled with immunoSEQ multiplex PCR; TCRdb holds only in-frame clones, not every one. This repertoire shows more than 200,000 clones, roughly 69% found once; its top ten account for around 1.2%. The data stem from a study of CD8+ T cells in alopecia areata. General study points: It was lesional scalp, especially alopecia totalis/universalis, that showed higher clonality than normal scalp.

This specimen was CD4+ T cells sorted from blood, taken at week 0. This sequence originates from a human donor with alopecia areata.

The CDR3 region has the DNA TGTGCCACCAGCGCCCGGCCCTCTGGGGCCAACGTCCTGACTTTC. Protein product: CATSARPSGANVLTF. The chain combines TRBV15 with TRBJ2-6, with D unresolved. V was pared by 5 bases and J by 0 bases, with 8 bases between. The CDR3 has 15 amino acids. Germline V gene sequence: CDR1 LNHNV, CDR2 YYDKDF (reference sequence). The complete variable domain, with remaining parts taken from reference TRBV15 and TRBJ2-6, reads DAMVIQNPRYQVTQFGKPVTLSCSQTLNHNVMYWYQQKSSQAPKLLFHYYDKDFNNEADTPDNFQSRRPNTSFCFLDIRSPGLGDTAMYLCATSARPSGANVLTFGAGSRLTVL.